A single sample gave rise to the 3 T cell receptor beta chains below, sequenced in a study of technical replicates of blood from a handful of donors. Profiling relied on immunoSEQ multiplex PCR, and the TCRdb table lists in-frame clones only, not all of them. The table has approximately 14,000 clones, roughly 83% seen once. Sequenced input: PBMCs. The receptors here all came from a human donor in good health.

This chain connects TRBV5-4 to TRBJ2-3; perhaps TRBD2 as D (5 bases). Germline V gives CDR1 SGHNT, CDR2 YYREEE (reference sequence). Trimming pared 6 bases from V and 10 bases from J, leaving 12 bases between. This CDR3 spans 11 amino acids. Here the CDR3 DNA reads TGTGCCAGCACCGTCGGAGGAGCGCAGTATTTT. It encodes CASTVGGAQYF.

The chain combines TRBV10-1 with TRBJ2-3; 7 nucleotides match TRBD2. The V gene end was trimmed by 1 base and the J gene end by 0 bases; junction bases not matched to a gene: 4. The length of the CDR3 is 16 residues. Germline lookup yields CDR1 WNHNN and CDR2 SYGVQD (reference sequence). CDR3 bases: TGCGCCAGCAGTGAGTACCTTAGCGGGAGCACAGATACGCAGTATTTT. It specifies CASSEYLSGSTDTQYF.

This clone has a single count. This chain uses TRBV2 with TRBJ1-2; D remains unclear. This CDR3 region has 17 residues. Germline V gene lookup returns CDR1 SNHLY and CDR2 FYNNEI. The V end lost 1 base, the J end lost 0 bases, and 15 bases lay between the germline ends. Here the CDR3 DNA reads TGTGCCAGCAGTGAAGGGGAGGGCAGATCTGCTAACTATGGCTACACCTTC. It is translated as CASSEGEGRSANYGYTF.